This T cell receptor beta chain emerged from a study of cytomegalovirus exposure and HLA in healthy donors. J was trimmed by 7 bases and V by 4 bases; bases with no gene match: 8. CDR3 size: 14 residues. Germline CDR1 reads SQVTM; CDR2 reads ANQGSEA. PCR primers comprised 60 Vbeta and 13 Jbeta primers. Profiling relied on immunoSEQ multiplex PCR, and the TCRdb table lists in-frame clones only, not all of them. In the table there are 150,000 to 170,000 clones, around 79% of which are singletons. The chain employs TRBV29-1 and TRBJ1-5; 9 nucleotides agree with TRBD1. The source of this sequence is a man in his late teens or twenties in good health and CMV-seronegative. Material: PBMCs. The CDR3 bases are TGCAGCGTTGTCGACAGGGGGTCGGGACAGCCCCAGCATTTT. Translating it yields CSVVDRGSGQPQHF.